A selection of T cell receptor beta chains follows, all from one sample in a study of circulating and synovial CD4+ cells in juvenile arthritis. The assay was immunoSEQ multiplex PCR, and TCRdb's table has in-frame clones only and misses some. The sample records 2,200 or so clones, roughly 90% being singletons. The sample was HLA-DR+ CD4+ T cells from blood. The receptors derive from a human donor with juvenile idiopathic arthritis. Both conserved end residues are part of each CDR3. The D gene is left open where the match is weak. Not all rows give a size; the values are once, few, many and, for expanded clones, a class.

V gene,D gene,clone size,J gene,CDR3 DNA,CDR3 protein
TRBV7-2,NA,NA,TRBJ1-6,TGTGCCAGCAGCTTAGAGGGGGGAGGGCCCCTCCACTTT,CASSLEGGGPLHF
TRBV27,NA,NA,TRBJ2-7,TGTGCCAGCTCCAGGGGGGTAACCTACGAGCAGTACTTC,CASSRGVTYEQYF
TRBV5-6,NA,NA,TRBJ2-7,TGTGCCAGCAGCCCGGGGAGCTCCGGCTCCTACGAGCAGTACTTC,CASSPGSSGSYEQYF
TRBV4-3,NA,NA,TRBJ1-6,TGCGCCAGCAGCCAAGAAGAGGTTACGGATTCACCCCTCCACTTT,CASSQEEVTDSPLHF
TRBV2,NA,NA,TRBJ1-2,TGTGCCAGCAGTGAAGCAGACAGGTCGGGAGGCTACACCTTC,CASSEADRSGGYTF
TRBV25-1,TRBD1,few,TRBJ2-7,TGTGCCAGCAGTGTGACAGGGGCGCCCGAGCAGTACTTC,CASSVTGAPEQYF
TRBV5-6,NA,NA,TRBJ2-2,TGTGCCAGCAGCCCCCCGCGGAACGGGGAGCTGTTTTTT,CASSPPRNGELFF
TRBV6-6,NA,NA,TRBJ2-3,TGTGCCAGCGGCCGAATGACTCCGGAGGGCCCAGATACGCAGTATTTT,CASGRMTPEGPDTQYF
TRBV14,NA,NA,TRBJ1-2,TGTGCCAGCAGCCAAGATCGGGATGGCTACACCTTC,CASSQDRDGYTF
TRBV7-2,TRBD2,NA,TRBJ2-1,TGTGCCAGCAGCTTAACTAGCGGGGGGAATGAGCAGTTCTTC,CASSLTSGGNEQFF
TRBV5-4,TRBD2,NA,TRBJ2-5,TGTGCCAGCAGCCCCACTAGCGGGGGGGCCTGGGAGACCCAGTACTTC,CASSPTSGGAWETQYF
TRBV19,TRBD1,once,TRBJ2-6,TGTGCCAGTAGTAATATGCTAGGGGGACAGGGATCAGTAAAGTCTGGGGCCAACGTCCTGACTTTC,CASSNMLGGQGSVKSGANVLTF
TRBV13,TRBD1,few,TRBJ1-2,TGTGCCAGCAGCCTCGGGACAGGGAACTATGGCTACACCTTC,CASSLGTGNYGYTF
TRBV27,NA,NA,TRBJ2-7,TGTGCCAGCAGTTTACGGGGTCGAAACGTAGTCTACGTGCAGTACTTC,CASSLRGRNVVYVQYF
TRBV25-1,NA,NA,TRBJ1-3,TGTGCCAGCAGCTCGCCCGGCTCTGGAAACACCATATATTTT,CASSSPGSGNTIYF
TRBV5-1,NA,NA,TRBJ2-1,TGCGCCAGCAGCTTGGAGGGGGACTACTACAATGAGCAGTTCTTC,CASSLEGDYYNEQFF
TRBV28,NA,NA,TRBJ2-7,TGTGCCAGCAGTGGATTGGGACTGACCTACGAGCAGTACTTC,CASSGLGLTYEQYF
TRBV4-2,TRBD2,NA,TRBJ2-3,TGTGCCAGCAGCCAAGAGGGCGGGGGGTCTACAGATACGCAGTATTTT,CASSQEGGGSTDTQYF
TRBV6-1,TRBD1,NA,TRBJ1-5,TGTGCCAGCAGTGGGGGGACAGGGAGCAATCAGCCCCAGCATTTT,CASSGGTGSNQPQHF
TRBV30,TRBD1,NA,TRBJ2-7,TGTGCCTGGAGAAGGGGCGGGACAGGGTCCTACGAGCAGTACTTC,CAWRRGGTGSYEQYF
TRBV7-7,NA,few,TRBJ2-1,TGTGCTAGCAGCTTGTCCGCCAGCTCCTACAATGAGCAGTTCTTC,CASSLSASSYNEQFF
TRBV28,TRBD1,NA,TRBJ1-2,TGTGCCACCGCGACAGGGGGCAGCTATGGCTACACCTTC,CATATGGSYGYTF
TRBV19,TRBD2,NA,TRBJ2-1,TGTGCCAGTAGTATAGAAAGGACTAGCGGGGGATACAATGAGCAGTTCTTC,CASSIERTSGGYNEQFF
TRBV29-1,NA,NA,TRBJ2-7,TGCAGTGCCCAGACTATCTACGAGCAGTACTTC,CSAQTIYEQYF
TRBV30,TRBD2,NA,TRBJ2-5,TGTGCCTCAAGCGGGGGGGCCTACGAGACCCAGTACTTC,CASSGGAYETQYF
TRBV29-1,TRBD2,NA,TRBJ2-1,TGCAGCGTTGGTGGGACTAGCGGGAGAGGGTCCTACAATGAGCAGTTCTTC,CSVGGTSGRGSYNEQFF
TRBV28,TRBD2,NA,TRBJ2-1,TGTGCCAGCAGGCCGACTAGCGGGAGGGGGCCTGAGCAGTTCTTC,CASRPTSGRGPEQFF
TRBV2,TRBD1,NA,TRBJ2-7,TGTGCCAGCAGTGTCGGGACAGCGTCGCGAATCCCCTACGAGCAGTACTTC,CASSVGTASRIPYEQYF
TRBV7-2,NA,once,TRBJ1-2,TGTGCCAGCAGCTTCCCAGGGCTCGTTGGCTACACCTTC,CASSFPGLVGYTF
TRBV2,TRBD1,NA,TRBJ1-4,TGTGCCAGCTCCCAGGGGGTAGCTAATGAAAAACTGTTTTTT,CASSQGVANEKLFF
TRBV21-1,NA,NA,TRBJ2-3,TGTGCCAGCCCCCCGGGGGGGGGCCCTTACACAGATACGCAGTATTTT,CASPPGGGPYTDTQYF
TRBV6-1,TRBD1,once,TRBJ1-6,TGTGCCAGCAGTGAAGCGTTACAGGGGGCTTCACCCCTCCACTTT,CASSEALQGASPLHF
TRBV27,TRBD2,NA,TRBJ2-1,TGTGCCAGCCGCAAAACCACCCTACTAGCGGGACCGGAGCAGTTCTTC,CASRKTTLLAGPEQFF